These 10 T cell receptor beta chains came from one sample sequenced in a study of cytotoxic CD8 clonotypes in ibrutinib-treated CLL. Assay used: immunoSEQ multiplex PCR; TCRdb lists only in-frame clones, some missing. The sample shows roughly 20,000 clones, approximately 74% of them seen only once. The source material was PBMCs, sampled before ibrutinib treatment. These TCRs come from a human donor with chronic lymphocytic leukemia.

This clone appeared once. The chain recombines TRBV28 with TRBJ2-2; D is undetermined. The germline V gene encodes CDR1 MDHEN and CDR2 SYDVKM. Trimming shortened V by 3 bases and J by 7 bases, and 3 bases separated the two germline ends. The CDR3 is 11 residues long. CDR3 DNA: TGTGCCAGCAGTTTCCGCGGGGAGCTGTTTTTT. Amino acids: CASSFRGELFF.

This clone has a handful of counts. The chain employs TRBV2 and TRBJ2-7; TRBD2 agrees at 12 bases. V lost 8 bases, J lost 2 bases, and 10 bases stayed unmatched. Germline V gives CDR1 SNHLY, CDR2 FYNNEI. The CDR3 is made up of 16 amino acids. The CDR3 spells CASLVLAGGRAYEQYF. In DNA, the CDR3 is TGTGCCAGCCTGGTACTAGCGGGAGGTAGGGCCTACGAGCAGTACTTC.

The V and J genes are TRBV15 and TRBJ2-5; 8 bases are a match to TRBD2. Germline CDR1 and CDR2: LNHNV and YYDKDF (reference sequence). The CDR3 runs 14 residues. Trimming cost V 2 bases and J 5 bases; bases outside gene matches: 4. The CDR3 region has the DNA TGTGCCACCAGCAGAAGTAGACTAGCGGAGACCCAGTACTTC. This encodes CATSRSRLAETQYF.

This chain joins TRBV27 and TRBJ1-5; the D gene is possibly TRBD1 (5 bases). Germline-derived CDR1 and CDR2 are MNHEY and SMNVEV (reference sequence). The CDR3 is made up of 15 amino acids. V was shortened by 6 bases and J by 9 bases, with 21 bases between the two germline ends. The CDR3 protein is CASRASAGPRGPQHF. The CDR3 DNA follows: TGTGCCAGCAGGGCGAGCGCAGGGCCGAGGGGGCCCCAGCATTTT.

The gene calls are TRBV27 and TRBJ1-5; tentatively, D is TRBD1 (6 bases). CDR1 MNHEY and CDR2 SMNVEV come from the germline V gene (reference sequence). This CDR3 has 12 amino acids. Trimming removed 4 bases at V and 6 bases at J, with 7 bases between. The CDR3 is CASSSGAQPQHF. CDR3 nucleotides: TGTGCCAGCAGTTCAGGGGCTCAGCCCCAGCATTTT.

The chain combines TRBV10-1 with TRBJ2-1; D ambiguous. With 0 bases removed from V and 10 bases from J, the gap between germline ends came to 16 bases. The CDR3 consists of 15 residues. The germline V gene encodes CDR1 WNHNN and CDR2 SYGVQD (reference sequence). This CDR3 reads CASSESRFVMREQFF. DNA for the CDR3: TGCGCCAGCAGTGAGTCTAGATTTGTGATGCGGGAGCAGTTCTTC.

This clone showed up just a few times. J is TRBJ2-2 and V is TRBV7-2; D call uncertain. The CDR3 has 12 residues. V gave up 6 bases and J gave up 6 bases, with 8 bases separating them. Germline lookup yields CDR1 SGHTA and CDR2 FQGNSA. The DNA of the CDR3 is TGTGCCAGCAGGGGTTTCGCCGGGGAGCTGTTTTTT. It is translated as CASRGFAGELFF.

The J gene is TRBJ2-7, the V gene TRBV5-4; 9 positions agree with TRBD1. Germline lookup yields CDR1 SGHNT and CDR2 YYREEE (reference sequence). V lost 2 bases, J lost 4 bases, and 7 bases stayed unmatched. The CDR3 has 15 residues. The CDR3 DNA reads TGTGCCAGCAGCTTTGGAGGGACAGGGTTATACGAGCAGTACTTC. Translated, it gives CASSFGGTGLYEQYF.

This chain connects TRBV7-3 to TRBJ2-2, with unresolved D. Trimming left V 5 bases short and J 4 bases short, with 5 bases between. The CDR3 is 12 residues long. Germline CDR1 SGHTA, CDR2 FQGTGA. CDR3 nucleotide sequence: TGTGCCAGCAGCCCGAGCACCGGGGAGCTGTTTTTT. It is translated as CASSPSTGELFF. Full variable domain (outside the CDR3, taken from reference TRBV7-3 and TRBJ2-2): GAGVSQTPSNKVTEKGKYVELRCDPISGHTALYWYRQSLGQGPEFLIYFQGTGAADDSGLPNDRFFAVRPEGSVSTLKIQRTERGDSAVYLCASSPSTGELFFGEGSRLTVL.

The V and J genes are TRBV28 and TRBJ2-3, with a tentative D call TRBD1 (5 bases). The germline V gene encodes CDR1 MDHEN and CDR2 SYDVKM. Trimming cost V 7 bases and J 6 bases, with 14 bases left between them. The CDR3 runs to 13 residues. The CDR3 region has the DNA TGTGCCAGCAAACCCTTAGGGGTGGATACGCAGTATTTT. Translated, it gives CASKPLGVDTQYF.